This TCR beta chain was identified in a study of blood T cell repertoires in COVID-19. Across the whole study: Samples taken during acute and convalescent COVID-19 were collected in the United States, Italy and Spain. Nucleic acid was either cDNA or gDNA, and it came from T cells, B-cell-depleted T cells, or PBMCs.

Original processing notes: Cell counts per sample came from amplifying reference gene primers. Libraries were prepared by immunoSEQ multiplex PCR; TCRdb keeps only in-frame clonotypes and omits some of them. D and trimming were read from the DNA, whereas the V and J calls and clone size are those reported in that table. The sample holds about 110,000 clones, 88% seen once. The germline gives CDR1 KGHDR, CDR2 SFDVKD. This CDR3 has 17 residues. V was shortened by 4 bases and J by 6 bases, with 21 bases between the two germline ends. Material: peripheral blood. V and J are TRBV24-1 and TRBJ2-1, with a possible D match to TRBD2 (5 bases). This sequence was found in an older woman who had recovered from COVID-19. The CDR3 here is CATSDPGSWERVNEQFF. DNA for the CDR3: TGTGCCACCAGTGACCCCGGCAGCTGGGAGAGGGTCAATGAGCAGTTCTTC.